This entry lists 10 T cell receptor beta chains sequenced from one sample in a study of T cells after posttransplantation cyclophosphamide. Methotrexate plus calcineurin inhibitor accompanied controls' myeloablative marrow transplants; sampling was 1 year later. Generated by immunoSEQ multiplex PCR, the TCRdb table keeps only in-frame clones and is missing some. Of more than 20,000 clones in the sample, around 90% are singletons; the top ten hold 8.2%. The sample here was PBMCs, taken after an allogeneic stem cell transplant with a calcineurin inhibitor and methotrexate. The receptors were sampled from a female patient in her fifties or sixties who received an allogeneic stem cell transplant from an unrelated donor, was CMV-positive, and had chronic GVHD only. Some T cells may possibly be graft donor cells.

This clone appeared a single time. CDR3 DNA sequence: TGTGCCAGCAGATCCGTGGAGACCCAGTACTTC. Translated, it gives CASRSVETQYF. The chain employs TRBV27 and TRBJ2-5, with D hard to call. CDR3 length: 11 residues. Trimming stripped 6 bases from V and 5 bases from J, with 7 bases between. Germline V gives CDR1 MNHEY, CDR2 SMNVEV (reference sequence).

The chain has TRBV9 and TRBJ2-3; 11 nucleotides line up with TRBD2. CDR1 and CDR2 (germline): SGDLS, YYNGEE. V lost 2 bases, J lost 2 bases, and 1 base stayed unmatched. CDR3 length: 15 amino acids. In DNA, the CDR3 is TGTGCCAGCAGCGTTAGCGGGAGGGCCACAGATACGCAGTATTTT. Translated: CASSVSGRATDTQYF.

This chain uses TRBV27 with TRBJ2-2; TRBD2 agrees at 12 bases. Germline trimming cut 5 bases from V and 6 bases from J; bases unmatched to any gene: 4. Germline loops: CDR1 MNHEY, CDR2 SMNVEV (reference sequence). This CDR3 has 15 residues. CDR3 coding DNA: TGTGCCAGCAGTCCCCTAGCGGGAGGGCCCGGGGAGCTGTTTTTT. Protein: CASSPLAGGPGELFF.

The chain combines TRBV5-1 with TRBJ1-3, with D possibly TRBD1 on 6 matching bases. Per the germline V gene, CDR1 is SGHRS and CDR2 is YFSETQ. The V end was cut by 4 bases, the J end by 4 bases, with 9 bases between. The CDR3 is made up of 13 amino acids. DNA of the CDR3: TGCGCCAGCAGCGTGGACAGCGGAAACACCATATATTTT. Translation: CASSVDSGNTIYF.

The chain links TRBV19 to TRBJ2-1; 8 bases align to TRBD2. Trimming took 3 bases from V and 5 from J; bases not matched to a gene: 6. Germline CDR1 is LNHDA and CDR2 is SQIVND (reference sequence). The CDR3 is made up of 15 amino acids. CDR3 protein: CASSIGPAGDNEQFF. CDR3 nucleotide sequence: TGTGCCAGTAGTATCGGCCCAGCGGGAGACAATGAGCAGTTCTTC.

This CDR3 reads CASNKGTTGGNTEAFF. The CDR3 region has the DNA TGTGCCAGCAACAAAGGGACAACAGGGGGGAACACTGAAGCTTTCTTT. V is TRBV9 and J is TRBJ1-1; TRBD1 aligns across 8 bases. V shed 6 bases and J 1 base; nucleotides not matched to a gene: 11. The germline V gene encodes CDR1 SGDLS and CDR2 YYNGEE. The CDR3 contains 16 residues. Full variable domain (outside the CDR3, taken from reference TRBV9 and TRBJ1-1): DSGVTQTPKHLITATGQRVTLRCSPRSGDLSVYWYQQSLDQGLQFLIQYYNGEERAKGNILERFSAQQFPDLHSELNLSSLELGDSALYFCASNKGTTGGNTEAFFGQGTRLTVV.

The chain uses TRBV5-4 and TRBJ1-6, with TRBD1 as a possible D gene (6 bases). Trimming stripped 4 bases from V and 6 bases from J, with 14 bases between. The CDR3 is made up of 15 amino acids. CDR1 is SGHNT and CDR2 is YYREEE in the germline V gene (reference sequence). CDR3 sequence: CASSARTGFNSPLHF. In DNA form, the CDR3 reads TGTGCCAGCAGCGCCCGAACAGGGTTTAATTCACCCCTCCACTTT.

The count of this clone is one. At one boundary the junction diverges from the germline segment, which might be a read error. At the DNA level, this CDR3 is encoded by other sequences in the same sample as well. The CDR3 region is CASRIQAIPYNEQFF. In nucleotides, the CDR3 is TGCGCCAGCAGAATACAGGCGATACCCTACAATGAGCAGTTCTTC. The chain links TRBV2 to TRBJ2-1; weak D call: TRBD1 (5 bases). From germline, CDR1 is SNHLY and CDR2 FYNNEI. The CDR3 is made up of 15 amino acids.

In its sample, this clone was seen a few times. The rearrangement links TRBV7-2 to TRBJ1-1; possible D gene TRBD1, 5 bases. From germline, CDR1 is SGHTA and CDR2 FQGNSA. There are 13 residues in the CDR3. V was clipped by 6 bases and J by 0 bases, with 8 bases between them. CDR3 sequence: CASRRTLNTEAFF. In DNA, the CDR3 is TGTGCCAGCAGAAGGACACTGAACACTGAAGCTTTCTTT.

There are a few counts of this clone. The chain has TRBV7-9 and TRBJ1-3, with unresolved D. Trimming cost V 5 bases and J 9 bases, with 11 bases left between them. The germline V gene encodes CDR1 SEHNR and CDR2 FQNEAQ (reference sequence). The CDR3 is made up of 12 amino acids. CDR3 loop: CASSEQMGTIYF. In nucleotides, the CDR3 is TGTGCCAGCAGCGAACAGATGGGCACCATATATTTT.